This TCR beta chain was sequenced for a study of blood T cell repertoires in COVID-19. Study information: Spain, Italy and the United States supplied samples that represented acute and convalescent COVID-19. Nucleic acid was either cDNA or gDNA, and it came from T cells, B-cell-depleted T cells, or PBMCs.

In the original processing: Amplification from reference gene primers served as the basis for estimated nucleated cell counts. Generated by immunoSEQ multiplex PCR, the TCRdb table keeps only in-frame clones and is missing some. The V and J calls and the clone size are those of that table, but D and trimming were determined from the DNA. This sample yields over 130,000 clones, of which roughly 86% are seen a single time; about 5.8% belongs to the top ten. Germline V gives CDR1 LGHNA, CDR2 YNFKEQ. This CDR3 has 16 residues. J gave up 1 base and V 3 bases, and 6 bases lay outside the gene matches. The J gene is TRBJ2-3, the V gene TRBV4-2; 8 nucleotides line up with TRBD2. What was sequenced was peripheral blood. This TCR came from a human donor in a cohort sampled during active COVID-19. This CDR3 reads CASSQSRSGGTDTQYF. Written as DNA, the CDR3 is TGTGCCAGCAGCCAGTCCCGTAGCGGGGGCACAGATACGCAGTATTTT.